Below are 23 T cell receptor beta chains sequenced from a single sample in a study of post-analysis software for immune sequencing data. The antigens of these receptors remain unknown. Built from TCR beta cDNA, the libraries had unique molecular identifiers in them. TCRdb fed the PCR reads into MiXCR, producing one record per CDR3 protein. Among 450,000 to 650,000 distinct CDR3 sequences listed, roughly 46% were seen once. Broader study findings: Patients had higher frequencies than controls of about five TRBV segments, including TRBV5-6, TRBV5-1 and TRBV20-1.

The source material was blood. The receptors originated from a girl under 18 with multiple sclerosis.

This clonotype was counted once. The chain carries TRBV6-5 and TRBJ2-5, with D possibly TRBD2 on 6 matching bases. The germline V gene encodes CDR1 MNHEY and CDR2 SVGAGI. V was cut by 2 bases and J by 3 bases, with 10 bases left in between. The CDR3 has 14 amino acids. CDR3 nucleotide sequence: TGTGCCAGCAGTTACGCAGGGAGGAAAGAGACCCAGTACTTC. It translates to CASSYAGRKETQYF.

The chain couples TRBV24-1 to TRBJ2-3; the D is unclear. The CDR3 runs to 15 residues. Germline V gene lookup returns CDR1 KGHDR and CDR2 SFDVKD. Trimming pared 4 bases from V and 5 bases from J, leaving 15 bases between. The CDR3: CATSDRAQRRDTQYF. The CDR3 DNA reads as TGTGCCACCAGTGACCGGGCGCAGCGCAGAGATACGCAGTATTTT.

The CDR3 sequence: CSARGGASYEQYF. CDR3 sequence (DNA): TGCAGTGCTAGAGGGGGTGCCTCCTACGAGCAGTACTTC. V usage is TRBV20-1 and J usage is TRBJ2-7, with D unclear. This CDR3 is built from 13 residues. Germline loops: CDR1 DFQATT, CDR2 SNEGSKA (reference sequence). The V end lost 1 base, the J end lost 0 bases, and 7 bases lay between the germline ends.

The chain employs TRBV12-3 or TRBV12-4 and TRBJ1-2; 9 bases line up with TRBD1. The CDR3 runs 14 residues. V was clipped by 6 bases and J by 5 bases; unmatched bases: 7. Written as DNA, the CDR3 is TGTGCCAGCAGGCGGGACAGGGCCCCTTATGGCTACACCTTC. The encoded protein is CASRRDRAPYGYTF.

The gene calls are TRBV12-3 or TRBV12-4 and TRBJ1-1; 7 bases align to TRBD1. The CDR3 has 14 residues. The ends lost 7 bases at V and 2 bases at J; junction bases unmatched: 7. The CDR3 spells CASTRDRDNTEAFF. In DNA, the CDR3 is TGTGCCAGCACCCGTGACAGGGATAACACTGAAGCTTTCTTT.

The chain links TRBV10-3 to TRBJ2-4, with 11 bases lining up with TRBD1. The length of the CDR3 is 17 residues. Trimming cost V 2 bases and J 8 bases; bases outside gene matches: 11. Germline assignment: CDR1 ENHRY and CDR2 SYGVKD. The CDR3 DNA sequence: TGTGCCATCAGTGAGGGGACAGGGGGGAATGATTGGGACATTCAGTACTTC. It codes for CAISEGTGGNDWDIQYF.

The J gene is TRBJ2-3, the V gene TRBV3-1, with D hard to call. The CDR3 contains 12 residues. Trimming removed 4 bases from V and 6 bases from J, with 8 bases in between. Germline V gives CDR1 LGHDT, CDR2 YNNKEL (reference sequence). The CDR3 nucleotides are TGTGCCAGCAGCCCTCATGGGGATACGCAGTATTTT. Protein sequence: CASSPHGDTQYF.

The rearrangement joins TRBV29-1 to TRBJ2-1; TRBD2 aligns across 8 bases. With V trimmed by 5 bases and J by 1 base, 4 bases remained unmatched. From germline, CDR1 is SQVTM and CDR2 ANQGSEA. The CDR3 length is 14 residues. CDR3 loop: CSVRGGSSYNEQFF. The CDR3 bases are TGCAGCGTTCGGGGGGGGTCTTCCTACAATGAGCAGTTCTTC.

This sequence joins TRBV20-1 and TRBJ2-5, with D hard to call. CDR3 length: 12 amino acids. Trimming stripped 3 bases from V and 5 bases from J, with 10 bases between. Looked up from germline, CDR1 is DFQATT and CDR2 is SNEGSKA (reference sequence). The CDR3 sequence is CSARPPRETQYF. Here the CDR3 DNA reads TGCAGTGCTAGGCCCCCCCGGGAGACCCAGTACTTC.

The rearrangement joins TRBV12-3 or TRBV12-4 to TRBJ1-2; a weak D match, TRBD1 (5 bases). This CDR3 has 12 amino acids. Trimming took 2 bases from V and 7 from J, leaving 8 bases between them. CDR3: CASSLRGAGYTF. The CDR3 region has the DNA TGTGCCAGCAGTTTAAGAGGGGCTGGCTACACCTTC.

The chain combines TRBV2 with TRBJ2-6; maybe TRBD1 (5 bases). The CDR3 is 18 amino acids. Germline values: CDR1 SNHLY, CDR2 FYNNEI. V was clipped by 10 bases and J by 2 bases, with 24 bases between them. The CDR3 region is CATPLKAGIRPGANVLTF. In DNA form, the CDR3 reads TGTGCCACCCCATTGAAGGCAGGGATTAGGCCTGGGGCCAACGTCCTGACTTTC.

The DNA of the CDR3 is TGTGCCAGCAGCTTAGGCGGGAGGCCAGATACGCAGTATTTT. Protein: CASSLGGRPDTQYF. This sequence joins TRBV7-2 and TRBJ2-3; the match to TRBD2 covers 8 bases. Germline V lookup: CDR1 SGHTA, CDR2 FQGNSA. CDR3 length: 14 amino acids. V was pared by 1 base and J by 4 bases, with 1 base of the junction left unmatched. Variable domain in full (rest from reference TRBV7-2 and TRBJ2-3): GAGVSQSPSNKVTEKGKDVELRCDPISGHTALYWYRQSLGQGLEFLIYFQGNSAPDKSGLPSDRFSAERTGGSVSTLTIQRTQQEDSAVYLCASSLGGRPDTQYFGPGTRLTVL.

The chain recombines TRBV7-9 with TRBJ2-1, with a possible D match to TRBD1 (6 bases). The CDR3 length is 13 residues. Germline lookup yields CDR1 SEHNR and CDR2 FQNEAQ (reference sequence). The V end was cut by 4 bases, the J end by 9 bases, with 13 bases between. The DNA for the CDR3 is TGTGCCAGCAGCTCTCAGGGGTATGTTGAGCAGTTCTTC. Its translation: CASSSQGYVEQFF.

This clonotype was observed a handful of times. As DNA, the CDR3 is TGTGCCAGCAGCCCGTCCCGGGGTCGAGGGACCTACGAGCAGTACTTC. Translation gives CASSPSRGRGTYEQYF. The chain recombines TRBV7-6 with TRBJ2-5; TRBD2 is a possible D gene (5 bases). The J call could be wrong; TRBJ2-7 is a better fit for the DNA end. The CDR3 has 16 amino acids. The germline V gene has CDR1 SGHVS and CDR2 FNYEAQ.

This clonotype was seen only once. The V and J genes are TRBV3-1 and TRBJ1-6; D remains ambiguous. Germline values: CDR1 LGHDT, CDR2 YNNKEL (reference sequence). Deletions cut 2 bases from V and 10 bases from J, with 9 bases between. This CDR3 spans 13 amino acids. CDR3 coding DNA: TGTGCCAGCAGCCAACATGAGAGATCACCCCTCCACTTT. This sequence encodes CASSQHERSPLHF.

The sample holds a few counts of this clonotype. The rearrangement links TRBV20-1 to TRBJ2-3, with a possible D match to TRBD2 (6 bases). CDR1 is DFQATT, CDR2 SNEGSKA, per germline (reference sequence). This CDR3 comprises 14 residues. Trimming left V 5 bases short and J 5 bases short, with 17 bases between. The CDR3: CSASRGTEGDTQYF. The CDR3 DNA follows: TGCAGTGCTTCTCGAGGGACTGAAGGAGATACGCAGTATTTT.

V and J are TRBV20-1 and TRBJ2-1; no reliable D call. Per germline, CDR1 DFQATT and CDR2 SNEGSKA (reference sequence). V lost 5 bases and J 3 bases, leaving 14 bases between the germline ends. The CDR3 is 14 residues long. CDR3 amino acids: CSAPSQIGYNEQFF. CDR3 bases: TGCAGTGCTCCAAGCCAGATTGGCTACAATGAGCAGTTCTTC.

The chain is built from TRBV20-1 and TRBJ1-2; unclear D gene. Germline CDR1 reads DFQATT; CDR2 reads SNEGSKA (reference sequence). Trimming shortened V by 6 bases and J by 4 bases, and 12 bases separated the two germline ends. The CDR3 covers 12 residues. CDR3 nucleotide sequence: TGCAGTGCGACCCCGGAAGGCTATGGCTACACCTTC. It yields the protein CSATPEGYGYTF.

J is TRBJ1-4 and V is TRBV10-3; 8 bases agree with TRBD1. J lost 3 bases, V lost 7 bases, and 7 bases had no gene match. Germline V gene sequence: CDR1 ENHRY, CDR2 SYGVKD. The CDR3 runs 15 residues. The CDR3 loop reads CAITYGQGSNEKLFF. The CDR3 region has the DNA TGTGCCATCACCTATGGACAGGGATCTAATGAAAAACTGTTTTTT.

The chain links TRBV12-3 or TRBV12-4 to TRBJ2-1, with D perhaps TRBD1 (6 bases). The CDR3 is made up of 15 amino acids. Trimming removed 5 bases at V and 2 bases at J, with 13 bases between. Written as DNA, the CDR3 is TGTGCCAGCAGTGCTCAGGGGATGGCCTACAATGAGCAGTTCTTC. Its translation: CASSAQGMAYNEQFF.

This chain connects TRBV6-5 to TRBJ2-5, with TRBD1 matching over 9 bases. The J call may be faulty, since TRBJ2-7 better matches the DNA end. The germline CDR1 and CDR2 sequences are MNHEY and SVGAGI. The CDR3 sequence is 14 residues long. The CDR3 region has the DNA TGTGCCAGCAGTTACGGGGGACAGGGTAACGAGCAGTACTTC. As protein: CASSYGGQGNEQYF.

The count of this clonotype is one. The gene calls are TRBV7-9 and TRBJ2-5, with 7 bases aligning to TRBD2. With 10 bases clipped from V and 2 bases from J, the junction kept 7 bases outside the gene matches. Germline V gene sequence: CDR1 SEHNR, CDR2 FQNEAQ (reference sequence). The length of the CDR3 is 13 residues. DNA for the CDR3: TGTGCCACCTCCACTAGCGAGCAAGAGACCCAGTACTTC. Translated: CATSTSEQETQYF.

V gene TRBV20-1 combines with J gene TRBJ2-5; D might be TRBD1 or TRBD2, each matching 5 bases. The germline V gene encodes CDR1 DFQATT and CDR2 SNEGSKA (reference sequence). The CDR3 covers 13 residues. Trimming removed 5 bases from V and 2 bases from J, with 12 bases in between. The CDR3 region is CSAHGAFQETQYF. The CDR3 nucleotides are TGCAGTGCTCACGGGGCTTTTCAAGAGACCCAGTACTTC.